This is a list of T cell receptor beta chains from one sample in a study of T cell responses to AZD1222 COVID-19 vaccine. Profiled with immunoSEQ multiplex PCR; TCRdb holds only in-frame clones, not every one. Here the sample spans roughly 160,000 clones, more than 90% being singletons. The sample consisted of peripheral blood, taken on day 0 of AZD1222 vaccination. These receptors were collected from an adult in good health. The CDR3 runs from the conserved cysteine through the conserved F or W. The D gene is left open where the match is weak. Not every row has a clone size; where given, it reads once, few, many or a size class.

TGTGCCAGTAGTTCGCCGGTTACAGCTTTCTTT | CASSSPVTAFF | . | few | TRBJ1-1 | TRBV19
TGTGCCAGCAGTTACCTCACAGATACGCAGTATTTT | CASSYLTDTQYF | . | . | TRBJ2-3 | TRBV12-3/TRBV12-4
TGTGCCAGCAGCCTTTTCTCGGGGACAGGGAGCCATGAGCAGTTCTTC | CASSLFSGTGSHEQFF | TRBD1 | . | TRBJ2-1 | TRBV3-1/TRBV3-2
TGTGCCAGCAGCAAGGCGGGAGTGGAGGGCACAGATACGCAGTATTTT | CASSKAGVEGTDTQYF | . | . | TRBJ2-3 | TRBV21-1
TGTGCCAGCAGACGGACCGGGACAGGGATCGCCTACGAGCAGTACTTC | CASRRTGTGIAYEQYF | TRBD1 | . | TRBJ2-7 | TRBV5-8
TGTGCCAGCAGTTACTCGGGGCGGAGGGGCTATGGCTACACCTTC | CASSYSGRRGYGYTF | . | once | TRBJ1-2 | TRBV6-5
TGTGCCAGCAGTTTTACTTCCCCAAGTGGCTACACCTTC | CASSFTSPSGYTF | . | few | TRBJ1-2 | TRBV12-3/TRBV12-4
TGTGCCAGCACCTACCCGGGCCCTCAGGGGAACACTGAAGCTTTCTTT | CASTYPGPQGNTEAFF | . | . | TRBJ1-1 | TRBV11-2
TGTGCCTGGCGAAGGGATAATCAGCCCCAGCATTTT | CAWRRDNQPQHF | . | . | TRBJ1-5 | TRBV30
TGTGCCAGCAGTGTTAGGGCGGGCTATGGCTACACCTTC | CASSVRAGYGYTF | . | . | TRBJ1-2 | TRBV2
TGTGCCAGCAGTGAAGGGGTTGGGGGCTATAGCAATCAGCCCCAGCATTTT | CASSEGVGGYSNQPQHF | . | . | TRBJ1-5 | TRBV2
TGTGCCAGCAGTTACTCGGTAGCAGGGAGTTATGGCTACACCTTC | CASSYSVAGSYGYTF | . | . | TRBJ1-2 | TRBV6-5
TGTGCCAGCAGGTATACCGGGACAGGGGACTACGAGTTCCACTTT | CASRYTGTGDYEFHF | TRBD1 | . | TRBJ1-6 | TRBV11-2
TGCGCCAGCGGCCCTGGGGGGACAGGGGTTTATAGCAATCAGCCCCAGCATTTT | CASGPGGTGVYSNQPQHF | TRBD1 | . | TRBJ1-5 | TRBV10-2
TGCAGCGCCGAAGACGAGGGGGGCTATGGCTACACCTTC | CSAEDEGGYGYTF | . | . | TRBJ1-2 | TRBV29-1
TGTGCCAGCAGCCAAGTATCTGGGCAAGGAGCTTTCTTT | CASSQVSGQGAFF | . | . | TRBJ1-1 | TRBV4-2
TGCAGCGTTGTGGGATCCTCTAACTATGGCTACACCTTC | CSVVGSSNYGYTF | . | . | TRBJ1-2 | TRBV29-1
TGTGCCAGCAGCCGGTCGGGCAGCTTCTCCTACGAGCAGTACTTC | CASSRSGSFSYEQYF | . | once | TRBJ2-7 | TRBV5-4
TGTGCCAGCACTTTTAGACGGGACACCGGGGAGCTGTTTTTT | CASTFRRDTGELFF | . | . | TRBJ2-2 | TRBV2
TGTGCCAGCAGTGAAGGGATGAGGTTGGGTAATTCACCCCTCCACTTT | CASSEGMRLGNSPLHF | . | . | TRBJ1-6 | TRBV6-1
TGTGCCAGCTCACCACCCCGCACAGATACGCAGTATTTT | CASSPPRTDTQYF | . | . | TRBJ2-3 | TRBV18
TGCGCCAGCTCGACGAGCAGCAATGAGCAGTTCTTC | CASSTSSNEQFF | . | . | TRBJ2-1 | TRBV5-1
TGTGCCAGCAGTTACAGTGGTCGAGGGGTTGATGAGCAGTTCTTC | CASSYSGRGVDEQFF | . | . | TRBJ2-1 | TRBV6-5
TGTGCCAGCAGGAAGACAGGGGCGGAAGATACGCAGTATTTT | CASRKTGAEDTQYF | TRBD1 | . | TRBJ2-3 | TRBV7-9
TGTGCCAGCTCCCCACAGGGGCTCTCCTATAATTCACCCCTCCACTTT | CASSPQGLSYNSPLHF | TRBD1 | . | TRBJ1-6 | TRBV18
TGTGCCAGCAGCCAAATGATGAGGGACGCGGAGACCCAGTACTTC | CASSQMMRDAETQYF | . | once | TRBJ2-5 | TRBV11-2
TGTGCCAGCAGCTTAAGATGGCGGGGGGGCGTTGAGACCCAGTACTTC | CASSLRWRGGVETQYF | TRBD2 | . | TRBJ2-5 | TRBV11-2
TGTGCCACCAGTGCCCACAACAATGAGCAGTTCTTC | CATSAHNNEQFF | . | . | TRBJ2-1 | TRBV24-1
TGTGCCAGTAGTGGCCAGCGGAATTCACCCCTCCACTTT | CASSGQRNSPLHF | . | . | TRBJ1-6 | TRBV19
TGTGCCACCAGCAGAGATCTGTTGAGGGGTGGCAATCAGCCCCAGCATTTT | CATSRDLLRGGNQPQHF | . | . | TRBJ1-5 | TRBV15
TGTGCCAGCAGCCAGCGGCGGGATTTTCAGCCCCAGCATTTT | CASSQRRDFQPQHF | . | . | TRBJ1-5 | TRBV6-5
TGTGCCAGCAGCCGAAATACTGGATACGAGCAGTACTTC | CASSRNTGYEQYF | . | . | TRBJ2-7 | TRBV7-8
TGTGCCAGCAGCCTCCGCTCCGGGACAGTCTTTGGCGAGCAGTACTTC | CASSLRSGTVFGEQYF | TRBD1 | . | TRBJ2-7 | TRBV5-6
TGTGCAAGTCGCTTAGCCCGGGGGGCAGGACAGCCCCAGCATTTT | CASRLARGAGQPQHF | . | . | TRBJ1-5 | TRBV12-2
TGTGCCAGCAGCCTCGGACAGGTTGAGCAGTACTTC | CASSLGQVEQYF | TRBD1 | few | TRBJ2-7 | TRBV7-2
TGTGCCATCAGTGAGTCCCGCCTCGGGACAGGGGGCTTCAATGAGCAGTTCTTC | CAISESRLGTGGFNEQFF | TRBD1 | . | TRBJ2-1 | TRBV10-3